This T cell receptor (beta chain) stems from a study of blood T cell repertoires in COVID-19. Germline CDR1 and CDR2: SGHTA and FQGNSA. This CDR3 region has 13 residues. The V end was cut by 5 bases, the J end by 6 bases, with 13 bases between. Method: immunoSEQ multiplex PCR; TCRdb's copy keeps in-frame clones and lacks some. This sample carries under 55,000 clones, around 73% of them seen once, and the ten largest clones take 5.8%. Recruitment covered about two dozen US areas and drew participants whose ages spanned roughly 18 to 100 years. The gene calls are TRBV7-2 and TRBJ1-2; D ambiguous. Sequenced sample: PBMCs or T cells enriched from blood (not recorded which). The clonotype comes from a woman aged 45-65 years with acute COVID-19. DNA of the CDR3: TGTGCCAGCAGCCGGTTCTGGGCAGATGGCTACACCTTC. The encoded protein is CASSRFWADGYTF.